One and the same sample provided the 28 T cell receptor beta chains below, sequenced in a study of T cell responses to AZD1222 COVID-19 vaccine. TCRdb keeps only in-frame clones here, not all; method: immunoSEQ multiplex PCR. In the table there are 100,000 to 150,000 clones, approximately 83% of which are singletons. Sequences were derived from peripheral blood, sampled on day 0 of AZD1222 vaccination. The receptors derive from an adult in good health.

This rearrangement joins TRBV11-3 to TRBJ2-1, with D possibly matching TRBD1 (6 bases). Trimming shortened V by 3 bases and J by 0 bases, and 15 bases separated the two germline ends. The CDR3 runs 17 residues. Germline assignment: CDR1 SGHNT and CDR2 YENEEA. The DNA for the CDR3 is TGTGCCAGCAGCTTTGGGACACTCGCCTCCTCCTACAATGAGCAGTTCTTC. This codes for CASSFGTLASSYNEQFF.

This rearrangement joins TRBV5-1 to TRBJ2-2; D is undetermined. This CDR3 spans 13 amino acids. Germline V gives CDR1 SGHRS, CDR2 YFSETQ. Trimming took off 1 base at V and 4 bases at J, with 5 bases between the two ends. The CDR3 sequence: CASSLTSTGELFF. The CDR3 DNA reads TGCGCCAGCAGCTTGACGTCCACCGGGGAGCTGTTTTTT. Complete variable domain (other parts from reference TRBV5-1 and TRBJ2-2): KAGVTQTPRYLIKTRGQQVTLSCSPISGHRSVSWYQQTPGQGLQFLFEYFSETQRNKGNFPGRFSGRQFSNSRSEMNVSTLELGDSALYLCASSLTSTGELFFGEGSRLTVL.

This clone appeared once. The rearrangement joins TRBV4-2 to TRBJ1-1; D is unresolved. Germline CDR1 is LGHNA and CDR2 is YNFKEQ. CDR3 length: 15 residues. Trimming removed 0 bases from V and 4 bases from J, with 12 bases in between. The CDR3 coding sequence is TGTGCCAGCAGCCAAGATATTCGGGCGGGCACTGAAGCTTTCTTT. Translated: CASSQDIRAGTEAFF.

This chain links TRBV30 with TRBJ2-1; TRBD1 aligns across 7 bases. CDR1 is GTSNPN, CDR2 SVGIG, per germline (reference sequence). The CDR3 length is 14 residues. V gave up 5 bases and J gave up 8 bases; unmatched junction bases: 12. CDR3 region: CAWGALTGTDEQFF. CDR3 DNA sequence: TGTGCCTGGGGGGCCCTGACAGGGACGGATGAGCAGTTCTTC.

The chain couples TRBV23-1 to TRBJ2-5; maybe TRBD2 (5 bases). TRBV23-1 has ORF status, its function being uncertain. V lost 7 bases, J lost 1 base, and 10 bases lay in between. CDR3 length equals 13 residues. The CDR3 coding sequence is TGCGCCAGCAATCGGGAATTCCAAGAGACCCAGTACTTC. Amino acid sequence: CASNREFQETQYF.

The V gene is TRBV19, the J gene TRBJ1-4, with TRBD1 matching 7 bases. This CDR3 is 13 amino acids long. Looked up from germline, CDR1 is LNHDA and CDR2 is SQIVND (reference sequence). After removal of 7 bases from V and 5 bases from J, the junction contained 4 bases not matched to a gene. The CDR3 DNA is TGTGCCAGTACCGCGACAGGGAATGAAAAACTGTTTTTT. This gives the protein CASTATGNEKLFF.

This sequence joins TRBV7-3 and TRBJ2-7; tentatively, D is TRBD2 (5 bases). Looked up from germline, CDR1 is SGHTA and CDR2 is FQGTGA. The CDR3 loop spans 15 amino acids. Trimming stripped 4 bases from V and 2 bases from J, with 15 bases between. The CDR3 loop reads CASSSRGGFTYEQYF. The CDR3 nucleotides are TGTGCCAGCAGCTCAAGAGGCGGGTTTACCTACGAGCAGTACTTC.

J is TRBJ2-2 and V is TRBV6-5, with unresolved D. With 4 bases removed from V and 3 bases from J, the gap between germline ends came to 9 bases. The CDR3 sequence is 14 residues long. The V gene's germline CDR1 is MNHEY and CDR2 SVGAGI. CDR3 sequence: CASSSRLDTGELFF. In nucleotides, the CDR3 is TGTGCCAGCAGTTCTCGTTTGGACACCGGGGAGCTGTTTTTT.

This clone has only a few counts. CDR3 residues: CATHHRGTDTQYF. For the CDR3, the DNA is TGTGCCACACACCACAGGGGCACAGATACGCAGTATTTT. The chain is built from TRBV3-1 (or the pseudogene TRBV3-2) and TRBJ2-3, with a possible D match to TRBD1 (6 bases). Trimming pared 10 bases from V and 1 base from J, leaving 12 bases between. The CDR3 runs to 13 residues. Germline lookup yields CDR1 LGHDT and CDR2 YNNKEL (reference sequence).

V usage is TRBV18 and J usage is TRBJ1-1, with a tentative D call TRBD1 (5 bases). This CDR3 has 15 residues. The V gene's germline CDR1 is KGHSH and CDR2 LQKENI. V shed 4 bases and J shed 4 bases, with 16 bases lying between them. Here the CDR3 DNA reads TGTGCCAGCTCACTCGACAGACCGGCGCGCACTGAAGCTTTCTTT. It specifies CASSLDRPARTEAFF.

The chain employs TRBV6-5 and TRBJ1-5; D call uncertain. The CDR3 has 13 residues. Trimming removed 2 bases at V and 2 bases at J, with 4 bases between. Germline V gene data show CDR1 as MNHEY and CDR2 as SVGAGI. CDR3 sequence (DNA): TGTGCCAGCAGTTACAGAGGCAATCAGCCCCAGCATTTT. It encodes CASSYRGNQPQHF.

The chain has TRBV5-1 and TRBJ1-2; 11 nucleotides agree with TRBD1. The ends lost 0 bases at V and 4 bases at J; junction bases unmatched: 5. Germline V gives CDR1 SGHRS, CDR2 YFSETQ. CDR3 length: 16 residues. CDR3 DNA: TGCGCCAGCAGCTTGGTCGGGGACAGGGGGTTCTATGGCTACACCTTC. Its translation: CASSLVGDRGFYGYTF.

A few counts support this clone. The chain couples TRBV7-3 to TRBJ1-1; D may be TRBD1 (5 bases). The V and J ends lost 3 bases and 1 base respectively, with 9 bases between them. Germline-derived CDR1 and CDR2 are SGHTA and FQGTGA. CDR3 size: 14 residues. The CDR3 loop is CASSFGAGNTEAFF. CDR3 nucleotide sequence: TGTGCCAGCAGCTTTGGGGCAGGGAACACTGAAGCTTTCTTT.

The chain carries TRBV7-3 and TRBJ1-2, with D hard to call. V gave up 8 bases and J gave up 5 bases, with 9 bases separating them. Germline CDR1 and CDR2: SGHTA and FQGTGA. The CDR3 runs to 11 residues. The CDR3 loop reads CASGRLYGYTF. CDR3 nucleotide sequence: TGTGCCAGCGGCAGACTGTATGGCTACACCTTC.

Only a few counts were recorded for this clone. The chain combines TRBV4-3 with TRBJ1-3; D gene ambiguous. The CDR3 length is 17 residues. V was pared by 2 bases and J by 0 bases, with 14 bases between. Germline-derived CDR1 and CDR2 are LGHNA and YSLEER. The CDR3 loop reads CASSQSVNTASGNTIYF. CDR3 nucleotide sequence: TGCGCCAGCAGCCAATCCGTAAATACAGCCTCTGGAAACACCATATATTTT.

The rearrangement links TRBV11-1 to TRBJ1-6; D ambiguous. Trimming cost V 0 bases and J 10 bases, with 10 bases left between them. Germline CDR1 reads SGHAT; CDR2 reads FQDESV (reference sequence). The CDR3 loop spans 14 amino acids. CDR3 bases: TGTGCCAGCAGCTTAGCGGCAGGAAGGTCACCCCTCCACTTT. Translating gives CASSLAAGRSPLHF.

The rearrangement uses TRBV7-3 and TRBJ2-2, with D possibly being TRBD1 (6 bases). This CDR3 contains 14 residues. Germline V gives CDR1 SGHTA, CDR2 FQGTGA. V gave up 8 bases and J gave up 1 base, with 11 bases separating them. The CDR3: CASQRGRNTGELFF. CDR3 in DNA: TGTGCCAGCCAGAGGGGGAGGAACACCGGGGAGCTGTTTTTT.

The chain is built from TRBV30 and TRBJ2-7; the D gene is possibly TRBD1 (6 bases). The CDR3 loop spans 13 amino acids. The V end was cut by 1 base, the J end by 4 bases, with 11 bases between. Germline assignment: CDR1 GTSNPN and CDR2 SVGIG (reference sequence). In DNA, the CDR3 is TGTGCCTGGAGTGGGCACAGGGCGTACGAGCAGTACTTC. As protein: CAWSGHRAYEQYF.

Notes on this clone: Possible read error: a much larger clone is one base away. The same CDR3 arises from other DNA sequences in this sample as well. CDR3 in amino acids: CASSLAQGSYNSPLHF. CDR3 DNA sequence: TGTGCCAGCAGCTTAGCCCAGGGCTCCTATAATTCACCCCTCCACTTT. This chain uses TRBV7-2 with TRBJ1-6, with TRBD1 as a possible D gene (5 bases). This CDR3 comprises 16 residues. Deletions cut 0 bases from V and 0 bases from J, with 6 bases between. CDR1 and CDR2 (germline): SGHTA, FQGNSA.

The CDR3 nucleotides read TGTGCCAGCGGGGCGCGAACTACCCAGTACTTC. It yields the protein CASGARTTQYF. V is TRBV27 and J is TRBJ2-5, with a tentative D call TRBD1 (5 bases). Germline assignment: CDR1 MNHEY and CDR2 SMNVEV (reference sequence). The CDR3 is 11 amino acids. V gave up 8 bases and J gave up 8 bases, with 12 bases separating them.

The chain recombines TRBV18 with TRBJ2-7; D ambiguous. The CDR3 runs 15 residues. Germline CDR1 is KGHSH and CDR2 is LQKENI. Trimming removed 0 bases at V and 2 bases at J, with 11 bases between. CDR3 protein: CASSPPRAETYEQYF. DNA for the CDR3: TGTGCCAGCTCACCACCTCGGGCAGAAACCTACGAGCAGTACTTC. Full variable domain (missing parts from reference TRBV18 and TRBJ2-7): NAGVMQNPRHLVRRRGQEARLRCSPMKGHSHVYWYRQLPEEGLKFMVYLQKENIIDESGMPKERFSAEFPKEGPSILRIQQVVRGDSAAYFCASSPPRAETYEQYFGPGTRLTVT.

This clone appeared a single time. The V and J genes are TRBV5-1 and TRBJ2-2, with TRBD2 matching over 7 bases. The V segment lost 2 bases and the J segment 5 bases; nucleotides outside the gene matches: 6. This CDR3 is 15 amino acids long. Germline-derived CDR1 and CDR2 are SGHRS and YFSETQ. The CDR3 sequence: CASSLGLEYTGELFF. DNA for the CDR3: TGCGCCAGCAGCTTAGGACTAGAATATACCGGGGAGCTGTTTTTT.

The chain has TRBV6-5 and TRBJ1-2; no clear D gene. The CDR3 contains 14 residues. CDR1 and CDR2 (germline): MNHEY, SVGAGI. V lost 0 bases, J lost 4 bases, and 9 bases lay in between. The CDR3 DNA reads TGTGCCAGCAGTTACTCGCAACAGCTCTATGGCTACACCTTC. This translates into CASSYSQQLYGYTF.

The chain uses TRBV5-1 and TRBJ1-1; 7 bases are shared with TRBD1. Germline V gene lookup returns CDR1 SGHRS and CDR2 YFSETQ. This CDR3 is built from 13 residues. V shed 4 bases, J shed 8 bases, and the junction held 8 bases outside the gene matches. CDR3 sequence (DNA): TGCGCCAGCAGCCCCGGGACAGCTGGGGAAGCTTTCTTT. Amino acid sequence: CASSPGTAGEAFF.

This clone was picked up one time. This chain joins TRBV7-2 and TRBJ2-2, with 7 bases that match TRBD2. Per the germline V gene, CDR1 is SGHTA and CDR2 is FQGNSA. Trimming took 0 bases from V and 0 from J; bases not matched to a gene: 4. There are 17 residues in the CDR3. CDR3 DNA sequence: TGTGCCAGCAGCTTAGCGGGGGGAGGGACGAACACCGGGGAGCTGTTTTTT. Its translation: CASSLAGGGTNTGELFF.

The chain uses TRBV7-3 and TRBJ2-1, with D possibly being TRBD2 (6 bases). This CDR3 contains 16 residues. Germline V gene data show CDR1 as SGHTA and CDR2 as FQGTGA. The V gene lost 1 base and the J gene lost 7 bases, with 17 bases spanning the gap. CDR3 sequence (DNA): TGTGCCAGCAGCTTAAATCCCGGGCGGGAAATAAATGAGCAGTTCTTC. Translation gives CASSLNPGREINEQFF.

This chain joins TRBV7-3 and TRBJ2-3; either TRBD1 or TRBD2 may supply D (5 bases each). This CDR3 has 16 amino acids. The V and J ends lost 5 bases and 1 base respectively, with 16 bases between them. The germline V gene encodes CDR1 SGHTA and CDR2 FQGTGA. The CDR3 sequence: CASSPGTYYRTDTQYF. The DNA for the CDR3 is TGTGCCAGCAGCCCGGGGACGTATTATCGCACAGATACGCAGTATTTT.

This rearrangement joins TRBV6-5 to TRBJ1-2; 7 positions agree with TRBD1. Germline CDR1 MNHEY, CDR2 SVGAGI. The J segment lost 4 bases and the V segment lost 10 bases, leaving 6 bases of the junction unmatched. The CDR3 contains 12 residues. The DNA of the CDR3 is TGTGCCACCCTCCGGGACAGCTATGGCTACACCTTC. Its protein is CATLRDSYGYTF.